These 19 T cell receptor beta chains were sequenced from one sample in a study of CD8+CD57+ T cells in acquired aplastic anemia. Individuals selected for sequencing had exhibited CD8+CD57+ cell expansion on flow cytometry. Genomic DNA was employed as the template in profiling TCR beta VDJ and CDR3. TCRdb re-derived calls from the reads in MiXCR, one entry per CDR3 protein. The sample shows under 200,000 distinct CDR3 sequences, roughly half of them seen only once. The sequenced sample consisted of sorted CD4+, CD8+, or CD8+CD57+ T cells (not recorded which) from PBMCs. These receptors were obtained from a human donor with aplastic anemia.

This clonotype came up many times. V usage is TRBV19 and J usage is TRBJ2-3, with 15 bases identical to TRBD2. Germline V lookup: CDR1 LNHDA, CDR2 SQIVND (reference sequence). This CDR3 has 18 amino acids. V shed 3 bases and J 4 bases; nucleotides not matched to a gene: 8. This CDR3 is CASSIFGTSGRKSDTQYF. The CDR3, as DNA: TGTGCCAGTAGTATTTTCGGGACTAGCGGGAGGAAATCAGATACGCAGTATTTT.

In this sample, this clonotype turned up many times. CDR3 nucleotide sequence: TGTGCCTGGAGCAGAGTCTACGAGCAGTACTTC. It yields the protein CAWSRVYEQYF. V and J are TRBV30 and TRBJ2-7; D gene ambiguous. Germline V gene data show CDR1 as GTSNPN and CDR2 as SVGIG (reference sequence). The germline V and J ends were trimmed by 3 bases and 3 bases, with 6 bases remaining between them. This CDR3 has 11 residues. Variable domain in full (rest from reference TRBV30 and TRBJ2-7): SQTIHQWPATLVQPVGSPLSLECTVEGTSNPNLYWYRQAAGRGLQLLFYSVGIGQISSEVPQNLSASRPQDRQFILSSKKLLLSDSGFYLCAWSRVYEQYFGPGTRLTVT.

The chain recombines TRBV19 with TRBJ1-2; D is possibly TRBD1 (6 bases). The CDR3 spans 15 residues. V was trimmed by 1 base and J by 4 bases, leaving 13 bases between them. Germline CDR1 LNHDA, CDR2 SQIVND (reference sequence). Written as DNA, the CDR3 is TGTGCCAGTAGTATAGGACCGGACAGCATCTATGGCTACACCTTC. Protein sequence: CASSIGPDSIYGYTF.

Details on this clonotype: Being one base from a much bigger clone, this may be a read error. The chain is built from TRBV6-5 and TRBJ1-1; D is possibly TRBD1 (5 bases). Germline CDR1 and CDR2: MNHEY and SVGAGI. The CDR3 is made up of 14 amino acids. The CDR3 loop reads CTSSNPWGDAEAFF. Written as DNA, the CDR3 is TGTACCAGCAGTAACCCCTGGGGGGACGCTGAAGCTTTCTTT.

In this sample, this clonotype turned up many times. The CDR3 region has the DNA TGTGCCAGCAGTTTAGGGGGGGTAGGCTATGGCTACACCTTC. Its protein product is CASSLGGVGYGYTF. This chain connects TRBV12-3 or TRBV12-4 to TRBJ1-2, with D maybe TRBD1 (5 bases). The CDR3 spans 14 residues. Trimming stripped 1 base from V and 4 bases from J, with 10 bases between.

The V gene is TRBV9, the J gene TRBJ1-2; weak D call: TRBD1 (5 bases). V was cut by 0 bases and J by 8 bases, with 11 bases left in between. Germline CDR1 is SGDLS and CDR2 is YYNGEE. The CDR3 runs to 13 residues. CDR3 DNA: TGTGCCAGCAGCGTAGATTCAGGGAACGGCTACACCTTC. This sequence encodes CASSVDSGNGYTF.

This clonotype was found many times. V gene TRBV5-1 combines with J gene TRBJ2-3; 13 bases fit TRBD2. This CDR3 contains 16 residues. Germline lookup yields CDR1 SGHRS and CDR2 YFSETQ. After removal of 4 bases from V and 2 bases from J, the junction contained 4 bases not matched to a gene. The CDR3 spells CASSAGTSGITDTQYF. CDR3 nucleotides: TGCGCCAGCAGCGCGGGGACTAGCGGGATCACAGATACGCAGTATTTT.

This clonotype was found many times. This chain uses TRBV7-2 with TRBJ2-2; D not certain. Trimming stripped 2 bases from V and 3 bases from J, with 7 bases between. The CDR3 runs to 14 residues. Germline V gene sequence: CDR1 SGHTA, CDR2 FQGNSA. In DNA form, the CDR3 reads TGTGCCAGCAGCTTAACGAAAGACACCGGGGAGCTGTTTTTT. This translates into CASSLTKDTGELFF.

This chain uses TRBV7-6 with TRBJ2-3; D is undetermined. CDR3 size: 12 residues. V dropped 5 bases and J dropped 4 bases, with 7 bases sitting between them. Germline V CDR1 and CDR2: SGHVS, FNYEAQ. In DNA, the CDR3 is TGTGCCAGCAGCCAAGTCCCAGATACGCAGTATTTT. As protein: CASSQVPDTQYF.

The V call is TRBV11-2, the J call TRBJ1-5; tentatively, D is TRBD1 (5 bases). The CDR3 is 18 amino acids. The V gene lost 6 bases and the J gene lost 3 bases, with 24 bases spanning the gap. Germline CDR1 is SGHAT and CDR2 is FQNNGV. CDR3 in amino acids: CASSDEGIRDYYNQPQHF. The CDR3 bases are TGTGCCAGCAGTGACGAGGGGATTAGGGACTACTACAATCAGCCCCAGCATTTT.

V gene TRBV10-3 combines with J gene TRBJ1-3; no reliable D call. Germline assignment: CDR1 ENHRY and CDR2 SYGVKD. The CDR3 contains 16 residues. Trimming pared 3 bases from V and 0 bases from J, leaving 12 bases between. CDR3 DNA: TGTGCCATCAGTGAACGTGACACTAACTCTGGAAACACCATATATTTT. Amino acid sequence: CAISERDTNSGNTIYF.

The CDR3 reads CASSSAGRNTEAFF. The DNA of the CDR3 is TGTGCCAGCAGCTCGGCAGGGAGGAACACTGAAGCTTTCTTT. J is TRBJ1-1 and V is TRBV11-2, with a tentative D call TRBD1 (5 bases). The germline V gene has CDR1 SGHAT and CDR2 FQNNGV. CDR3 length: 14 amino acids. Trimming removed 4 bases from V and 1 base from J, with 10 bases in between. Drawing the rest from reference TRBV11-2 and TRBJ1-1, the complete variable domain is EAGVAQSPRYKIIEKRQSVAFWCNPISGHATLYWYQQILGQGPKLLIQFQNNGVVDDSQLPKDRFSAERLKGVDSTLKIQPAKLEDSAVYLCASSSAGRNTEAFFGQGTRLTVV.

This chain uses TRBV29-1 with TRBJ1-4, with D perhaps matching TRBD1 (5 bases). Trimming shortened V by 8 bases and J by 3 bases, and 13 bases separated the two germline ends. The germline gives CDR1 SQVTM, CDR2 ANQGSEA. This CDR3 region has 13 residues. CDR3 nucleotide sequence: TGCAGCTTCAGGGTAACCGCTAATGAAAAACTGTTTTTT. Its protein product is CSFRVTANEKLFF.

This clonotype was detected many times. The rearrangement joins TRBV25-1 to TRBJ2-5, with 9 bases that match TRBD1. CDR3 length equals 16 residues. Germline trimming cut 7 bases from V and 4 bases from J; bases unmatched to any gene: 13. The germline CDR1 and CDR2 sequences are MGHDK and SYGVNS. The CDR3 protein is CASTQLAGTGIETQYF. DNA for the CDR3: TGTGCCAGCACCCAACTAGCCGGGACAGGGATAGAGACCCAGTACTTC.

There are many counts of this clonotype. V is TRBV6-1 and J is TRBJ1-3, with a tentative D call TRBD1 (5 bases). Looked up from germline, CDR1 is MNHNS and CDR2 is SASEGT. V dropped 9 bases and J dropped 0 bases, with 15 bases sitting between them. CDR3 size: 15 residues. The CDR3 is CASRPDRLSGNTIYF. CDR3 DNA sequence: TGTGCCAGTCGTCCAGACAGACTCTCTGGAAACACCATATATTTT.

This clonotype turned up a few times. The V gene is TRBV19, the J gene TRBJ1-1; TRBD1 matches at 7 bases. J gave up 6 bases and V 7 bases, and 2 bases lay outside the gene matches. The CDR3 length is 11 residues. Looked up from germline, CDR1 is LNHDA and CDR2 is SQIVND (reference sequence). CDR3 protein: CASTQGAEAFF. DNA for the CDR3: TGTGCCAGTACTCAGGGGGCTGAAGCTTTCTTT.

This chain uses TRBV6-5 with TRBJ2-1; no clear D. Trimming stripped 4 bases from V and 2 bases from J, with 3 bases between. This CDR3 spans 12 amino acids. Germline CDR1 reads MNHEY; CDR2 reads SVGAGI. CDR3 residues: CASSWAYNEQFF. Written as DNA, the CDR3 is TGTGCCAGCAGTTGGGCCTACAATGAGCAGTTCTTC.

The CDR3 region is CASSSDRIYGYTF. CDR3 bases: TGTGCCAGCAGTTCGGACAGAATCTATGGCTACACCTTC. The chain joins TRBV12-3 or TRBV12-4 to TRBJ1-2; maybe TRBD1 (6 bases). The CDR3 totals 13 residues. Trimming cost V 4 bases and J 4 bases, with 10 bases left between them.

The rearrangement uses TRBV15 and TRBJ2-7; the match to TRBD2 covers 7 bases. This CDR3 is built from 10 residues. The V and J ends lost 8 bases and 9 bases, in that order; junction bases with no gene match: 4. The germline CDR1 and CDR2 sequences are LNHNV and YYDKDF (reference sequence). The CDR3 spells CATGGERQYF. Here the CDR3 DNA reads TGTGCCACCGGGGGGGAGCGGCAGTACTTC.